This TCR beta chain is drawn from a study of cytotoxic CD8 clonotypes in ibrutinib-treated CLL. On the study more broadly: There were about 11 relapsed/refractory patients and some 15 treatment-naive patients, and fewer than 18 were IGHV unmutated.

Points from the study as a whole: Investigators sampled sustained-remission and progressing patients at differing times. Clonality climbed at ibrutinib response, then dropped toward baseline at progression.

Points on this clone: The antigen remains unidentified.

Researchers set a sequencing depth target of 1 in 200,000 to 1 in 1 million T cells. Only in-frame clones appear in the TCRdb table, and some are missing; sequencing was by immunoSEQ multiplex PCR. Here the sample spans 130,000 to 150,000 clones, over 60% being singletons. The sample consisted of PBMCs, taken after 12 months of ibrutinib treatment. This clonotype was sampled from a human donor with chronic lymphocytic leukemia.

CDR3 coding DNA: TGTGCCAGCAGCCGTTCTGGAGGACAGGCTAGCTCCTACGAGCAGTACTTC. Protein sequence: CASSRSGGQASSYEQYF. The chain links TRBV11-2 to TRBJ2-7, with 7 bases fitting TRBD1. Germline V gives CDR1 SGHAT, CDR2 FQNNGV. The CDR3 loop spans 17 amino acids. V was clipped by 5 bases and J by 0 bases; unmatched bases: 13. Drawing the rest from reference TRBV11-2 and TRBJ2-7, the complete variable domain is EAGVAQSPRYKIIEKRQSVAFWCNPISGHATLYWYQQILGQGPKLLIQFQNNGVVDDSQLPKDRFSAERLKGVDSTLKIQPAKLEDSAVYLCASSRSGGQASSYEQYFGPGTRLTVT.